This TCR beta chain comes out of a study of cytomegalovirus exposure and HLA in healthy donors (dated by TCRdb to 2015 to 2018). Regarding the research as a whole: An earlier analysis of roughly 570 of the donors reported around 280 Gb of sequence data and around 100 million unique TCR beta sequences obtained from around 180 million T cells. Genome-wide SNP genotypes for about 65% of the 666 donors were used in a later genetic analysis, which treated that subset as a discovery cohort. Across some 400 genotyped donors of the cohort, an average of approximately 220,000 unique TCR beta nucleotide sequences per donor were sequenced, and roughly 18% of those sequences were non-productive. To decide whether each TCR beta V gene segment behaved as functional or pseudogenic, an earlier analysis of some 570 of the donors relied on high-throughput TCR beta sequencing. All discovery cohort repertoires had been generated on a single sequencing platform. Roughly five DR-DQ haplotypes were treated as single units for association and clustering because of strong linkage in the cohort. Typing coverage differed by locus: A, B, C, DRB1 and DQB1 were typed in about 629-630 donors, DQA1 in 522, DPA1 in around 600, and DPB1 in about 450. Of the roughly 400 genotyped donors, approximately 80% fell in the genetic ancestry cluster associated with self-reported Caucasian donors. The study profiled the T cell repertoires of 550 to 700 subjects by immunosequencing and related them to cytomegalovirus serostatus. A later analysis re-analyzed previously published TCR beta repertoires from 500 to 700 donors and added high-resolution HLA genotyping to study TCR occurrence patterns. An early release that covered about 640 HLA-typed donors contained approximately 320 gigabases of sequencing data and about 93 million unique TCR sequences. Alongside the repertoire data, information on donor age, sex, ethnicity and CMV serostatus was compiled. Class I and class II HLA loci were covered by the typing at four-digit resolution. The study aimed to test whether signatures of past pathogen exposure could be identified by cataloging public T cell receptors. The study combined high-throughput TCR immunosequencing, statistical association of individual TCRs with disease status, and machine learning to predict cytomegalovirus infection status. In the later analysis, no new phenotypic data were used to find candidate immune exposures; instead, reliance was placed on TCR beta sequences and their occurrence across donors. Along with the roughly 670-subject first cohort, a separate validation cohort of roughly 110 different subjects was used.

In total, 666 healthy bone marrow donors made up the cohort. Cohort members were all nominally healthy when sampled, although unrecorded immune exposures were likely present. The donor tested CMV seronegative and was one of the 352 seronegative cohort members. A peripheral blood sample was provided by each donor, and peripheral blood mononuclear cells were used for TCR beta sequencing. Genomic DNA extraction from the blood cell samples was performed with the Qiagen DNeasy Blood Extraction Kit. In regard to this clone: The target of this receptor is not known. Base qualities are not provided; no much larger clone lies one nucleotide away.

Library generation was performed with the immunoSEQ multiplex PCR assay. For the multiplex PCR, a mixture combining 60 forward primers for TCR Vbeta segments and 13 reverse primers for TCR Jbeta segments was used. The CDR3 region of rearranged TCR beta genes was amplified from genomic DNA by a multiplex PCR assay. The amplified TCR beta libraries were sequenced on the Illumina HiSeq System as 87-base-pair reads. The original pipeline was this. A later analysis tallied 80 million to 95 million unique TCR beta chains across the 550 to 850 repertoires, and approximately 12 million of those chains were shared by two or more donors. Raw reads were error-corrected and collapsed into unique sequences by a nearest-neighbor algorithm in which closely related sequences were merged to remove PCR and sequencing errors. V, D and J gene segments were assigned by aligning CDR3 sequences to IMGT reference sequences. For a sequence to be retained, at least a six-nucleotide match to both a V gene segment and a J gene segment was required. Rearrangements were called productive when the CDR3 lacked stop codons and stayed in frame with V and J; all others were non-productive. Following IMGT convention, CDR3 was defined as the stretch from the second conserved V-encoded cysteine to the conserved J-encoded phenylalanine. The earlier analysis of about 560 of the donors excluded any sequence lacking an unambiguous match to a single V gene segment. An earlier analysis of fewer than 750 of the donors called V segments functional above 56.7% productive rearrangements and segregating when the between-donor standard deviation exceeded 5%. A statistical classification framework was developed to diagnose cytomegalovirus status using the catalog of TCR beta chain sequences. In a later analysis, TCR nucleotide sequences were compared against IMGT/GENE-DB human TR gene sequences so that V and J genes could be assigned. In a later analysis, CDR3 sequences and most-parsimonious VDJ recombination scenarios were assigned using the TCRdist pipeline. In a later analysis, every TCR beta chain was defined by the combination of its CDR3 amino acid sequence and its V-gene family, and reads without a unique V-gene family were dropped. A later analysis removed several hundred highly shared, low-generation-probability nucleotide sequences to deal with suspected cross-contamination and a sequencing artifact. In a later analysis, a clonal expansion index for each public chain was calculated from normalized within-repertoire ranks of inferred template counts. In a later analysis, generation probabilities were computed with a VDJ recombination model fitted to out-of-frame rearrangements, and the resulting probabilities were checked against IGoR. Hypergeometric tests were used in a later analysis to score TCR-TCR, TCR-HLA and TCR-CMV co-occurrence, with a repertoire-size bias correction applied to the TCR pairs. A later analysis estimated false discovery rates by permuting HLA or CMV assignments 20 times. A later analysis grouped co-occurring TCRs with DBSCAN, adding TCRdist sequence similarity when clustering within HLA-allele-positive subsets. Repertoires with fewer than 30,000 or more than 120,000 public chains, plus five repertoires with anomalous nucleotide sharing, were excluded from co-occurrence clustering. Here the immuneACCESS table is served through TCRdb, limited to in-frame sequences with V and J called. Missing clones are a known gap in these copies; in checked studies unresolved V genes cover under half, and the rest lacks a known reason. The V and J calls and clone size come from that table; D and trimming were worked out from the DNA. This sample lists 85,000 to 100,000 clones; over 65% were detected once. The ten largest clones take up around 0.74% of the sample.

Study-level results and caveats: In vitro tests confirmed that a few of the cytomegalovirus-associated TCR beta chains recognize cytomegalovirus antigens. The study listed 150 to 200 TCR beta chains as associated with cytomegalovirus. Only TCR beta chains were sequenced in this cohort, and the absence of alpha or paired-chain data limited detectable features. A cluster of highly shared sequence variants was judged likely to be a technical artifact of the sequencing pipeline. A later analysis reported that several top co-occurrence clusters appeared linked to parvovirus B19, influenza, CMV and Epstein-Barr virus. Linkage disequilibrium might explain the correlated functional status among segregating V segments, but an unknown experimental factor could not be ruled out. In a later genetic analysis, a missense DCLRE1C variant was associated with V-gene and J-gene trimming of TCR beta chains, and the association was replicated in an independent cohort. While some public TCRs were present in many individuals, most TCR sequences turned up only very rarely across donors. An earlier analysis of 587 of the donors showed that most TCR beta V segments appeared in productive rearrangements either about 87% or about 30% of the time, which broadly matched IMGT annotations. In both the original and validation cohorts, the classifier was reported to diagnose cytomegalovirus status with high specificity and sensitivity. Most CMV-associated TCR beta chains appeared to be HLA-restricted in a later analysis, and the HLA associations seemed to be driven largely by CMV exposure. Assigning TCR associations to individual alleles was difficult when HLA alleles, especially DR and DQ, strongly co-occurred. A later analysis found that TCR association rates varied across HLA loci, with DRB1 alleles showing the most associated TCRs and HLA-C alleles the fewest. A further reported finding was that TCR beta sequences accurately predicted the HLA-A and HLA-B alleles for most subjects in the first cohort. CMV serostatus was the only immune exposure information available for the cohort. Because the 87-base-pair reads could not distinguish some IMGT-functional V segments, including TRBV6-2 and TRBV6-3, those segments were excluded. Because counts were too low, about 17 rarely observed V segments, including chromosome 9 orphons, were excluded from the earlier analysis of some 540 of the donors. In a later genetic analysis, fewer N-insertions in productive TCRs were reported among donors in an Asian-associated ancestry cluster than the roughly 700-donor mean. Roughly uniform sequencing depth across donors was assumed in presence/absence analyses, although this assumption may not hold. A later analysis associated 17,000 or so TCR beta sequences with specific HLA alleles at a false discovery rate of 0.05. Compared with equally common non-associated chains, HLA-associated TCR beta chains in a later analysis were more clonally expanded and had lower generation probabilities. According to the authors, the approach could potentially be generalized to other disease states and immunological phenotypes. Because HLA typing was unavailable for some donors at each locus, only the typed subset was used in association tests.

The CDR3, cysteine through phenylalanine, is 15 amino acids long. The sequence is cut down to CDR3 DNA, 45 bases in frame from base 1. Relative to germline, V is missing 2 bases and J is missing 1 base, with 4 bases of the junction outside any gene match. Reading the germline V gene gives CDR1 MNHEY and CDR2 SVGAGI. The specimen sequenced was PBMCs. The V and J segments used are TRBV6-5 and TRBJ2-7, and TRBD1 matches 8 of the central bases. This clonotype originated in a woman aged 55-75 years in good health and CMV-seronegative. The bases read TGTGCCAGCAGTTACGACAGGGGCCCTTCCTACGAGCAGTACTTC. It translates as CASSYDRGPSYEQYF.